Here is one TCR beta chain with its context. Original processing notes: Cell counts per sample came from amplifying reference gene primers. Libraries were prepared by immunoSEQ multiplex PCR; TCRdb keeps only in-frame clonotypes and omits some of them. The DNA was the basis for D and trimming; V, J and clone size are from that table. The sample yields fewer than 300,000 clones, approximately 89% seen once. The data derive from a study of blood T cell repertoires in COVID-19. Overall study: From the United States, Italy and Spain came samples of acute and convalescent COVID-19. The cDNA or gDNA used as material had been derived from T cells, B-cell-depleted T cells, or PBMCs.

Germline V gene sequence: CDR1 LGHNA, CDR2 YNFKEQ. V was trimmed by 1 base and J by 5 bases, leaving 11 bases between them. CDR3 length equals 14 residues. Material: peripheral blood. The V call is TRBV4-2, the J call TRBJ1-2, with D maybe TRBD1 (6 bases). The TCR sequence derives from a woman aged 45-60 years with acute or convalescent COVID-19. The CDR3 loop is CASSQGQGMYGYTF. CDR3 bases: TGTGCCAGCAGCCAAGGGCAGGGGATGTATGGCTACACCTTC.